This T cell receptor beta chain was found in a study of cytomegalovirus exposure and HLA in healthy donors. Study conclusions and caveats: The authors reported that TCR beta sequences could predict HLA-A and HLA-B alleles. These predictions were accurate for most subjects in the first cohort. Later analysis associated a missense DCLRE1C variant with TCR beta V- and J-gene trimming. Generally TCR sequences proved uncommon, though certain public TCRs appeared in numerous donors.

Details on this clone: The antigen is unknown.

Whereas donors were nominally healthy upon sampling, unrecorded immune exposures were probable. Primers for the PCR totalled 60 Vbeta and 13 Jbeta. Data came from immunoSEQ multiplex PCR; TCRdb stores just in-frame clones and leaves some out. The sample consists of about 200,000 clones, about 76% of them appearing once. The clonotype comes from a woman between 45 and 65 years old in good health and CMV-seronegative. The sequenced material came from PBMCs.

CDR3 bases: TGCGCCAGGGCCCTGTGGGCTAGCGGGGTCACAGATACGCAGTATTTT. Translation: CARALWASGVTDTQYF. The chain recombines TRBV4-3 with TRBJ2-3; 9 bases line up with TRBD2. The CDR3 sequence is 16 residues long. Per the germline V gene, CDR1 is LGHNA and CDR2 is YSLEER. Trimming took 9 bases from V and 2 from J; bases not matched to a gene: 12.